The TCR beta chain described here comes from a study of beta chain features in type 1 diabetes. Study-wide findings and caveats: Type 1 diabetes patients had moderately but significantly shorter TCRB CDR3s in all four CD4+ subsets.

Every isolated RNA sample was fully reverse transcribed, so sequencing captured expressed TCRB transcripts. Profiling relied on immunoSEQ multiplex PCR, and the TCRdb table lists in-frame clones only, not all of them. The data show some 120,000 clones, around 16% seen once. The ends were cut back, 5 bases at V and 5 bases at J, with 13 bases in the middle. Germline loops: CDR1 SNHLY, CDR2 FYNNEI. The CDR3 consists of 14 residues. This clone was detected only a few times. The antigen is undetermined. The sequencing sample was made of central memory CD4+ T cells from blood. This TCR derives from a man aged 18-30 years with type 1 diabetes. V is TRBV2 and J is TRBJ2-4; tentative D call: TRBD1 (5 bases). CDR3 residues: CASSSQGIENIQYF. The CDR3 DNA follows: TGTGCCAGCAGTTCCCAGGGTATAGAAAACATTCAGTACTTC.